This TCR beta chain was identified in a study of shared clonotypes between healthy human individuals. Per sorted-subset replicate PCR, input was 200 to 250 ng DNA, representing roughly 29,000 T cell genomes. Sequencing was performed with immunoSEQ multiplex PCR; in TCRdb, only in-frame clones are kept and a portion is missing. Of roughly 2,000,000 clones in the sample, 85% to 95% were seen once. Selected positively for CCR7 and CD45RO-negative, naive CD8 cells excluded terminally differentiated effector memory CD45RA+ cells. Study findings and constraints: Sharing across four donors was highest in naive CD4 (roughly 5%) and lowest in memory CD8 (about 0.4%). Relative to their counterparts shared across all four donors, non-shared clonotypes exhibited diminished generation probabilities.

This CDR3 contains 12 residues. V dropped 3 bases and J dropped 2 bases, with 0 bases sitting between them. Germline V gives CDR1 SGHRS, CDR2 YFSETQ. This clone has only a few counts. Its antigen remains unknown. Sequenced sample: naive CD8+ T cells from PBMCs. The chain links TRBV5-1 to TRBJ2-6; no clear D gene. This TCR derives from a man younger than 35 in good health. Some clones in this sample may be carry-over from other donors' samples. The CDR3 DNA sequence: TGCGCCAGCAGCTCTGGGGCCAACGTCCTGACTTTC. Translating it yields CASSSGANVLTF. The full variable domain, with the rest looked up from reference TRBV5-1 and TRBJ2-6, is KAGVTQTPRYLIKTRGQQVTLSCSPISGHRSVSWYQQTPGQGLQFLFEYFSETQRNKGNFPGRFSGRQFSNSRSEMNVSTLELGDSALYLCASSSGANVLTFGAGSRLTVL.